This TCR beta chain was captured in a study of T cells after yellow fever vaccination. Study background: Low-cell-number fractions were prepared with SMART-Seq v4 Ultra Low Input.

The V end lost 6 bases, the J end lost 0 bases, and 10 bases lay between the germline ends. The CDR3 has 15 amino acids. Germline CDR1 SGHKS, CDR2 YYEKEE (reference sequence). MiXCR, run by TCRdb on the 5' RACE reads, gives a single entry per CDR3 protein. The sample lists more than 95,000 distinct CDR3 sequences, roughly 7.9% occurring once. Study results and caveats: In post-booster samples, most primary-vaccination clones reappeared (just under 98% CD4, 70% to 90% CD8).

This clonotype was observed at least ten times. Antigen unknown. The sample here was CD4+ T cells sorted from PBMCs, taken approximately 40 days after the first yellow fever vaccination. The origin of this receptor is a man aged 18 to 29 who received the YFV17D yellow fever vaccine. The chain carries TRBV5-5 and TRBJ2-6; the D gene is possibly TRBD2 (6 bases). CDR3 in DNA: TGTGCCAGCACTTCCGGGAGCTCTGGGGCCAACGTCCTGACTTTC. This encodes CASTSGSSGANVLTF.